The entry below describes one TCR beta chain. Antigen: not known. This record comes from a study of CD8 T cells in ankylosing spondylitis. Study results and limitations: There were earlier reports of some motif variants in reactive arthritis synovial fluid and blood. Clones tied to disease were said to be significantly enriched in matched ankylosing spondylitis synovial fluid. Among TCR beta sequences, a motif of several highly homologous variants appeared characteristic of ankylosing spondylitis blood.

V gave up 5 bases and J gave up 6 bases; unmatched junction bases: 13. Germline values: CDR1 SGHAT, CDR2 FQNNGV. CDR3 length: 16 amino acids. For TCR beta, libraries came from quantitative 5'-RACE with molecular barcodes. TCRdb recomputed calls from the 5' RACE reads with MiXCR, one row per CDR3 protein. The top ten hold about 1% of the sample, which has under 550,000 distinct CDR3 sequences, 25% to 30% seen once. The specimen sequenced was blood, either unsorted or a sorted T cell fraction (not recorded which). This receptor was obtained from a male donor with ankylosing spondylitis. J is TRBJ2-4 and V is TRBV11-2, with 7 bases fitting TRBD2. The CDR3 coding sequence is TGTGCCAGCAGCCCCCTCGGGGGGTTTAAACGAAACATTCAGTACTTC. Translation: CASSPLGGFKRNIQYF.